This T cell receptor beta chain was retrieved from a study of T cell repertoires in cytomegalovirus infection. Turning to the study itself: Indications came from public TCR beta signatures; they pointed to CMV infection and to a matching HLA type. Findings and limits, study-wide: Adding up the frequency of public TCR beta families identified people who carried CMV plus the relevant HLA. In two of eight donors, the top clonotype was HLA-C-restricted CMV-specific.

TCRdb ran MiXCR on the reads and lists one entry per CDR3 protein. Found here are a few hundred thousand distinct CDR3 sequences, roughly 9.5% of them singletons; the top ten hold around 4%. V shed 5 bases and J shed 8 bases, with 15 bases lying between them. Germline V gene lookup returns CDR1 SGHVS and CDR2 FQNEAQ. The CDR3 contains 14 residues. In its sample, this clonotype was seen many times. Antigen unknown. This sequence joins TRBV7-8 and TRBJ1-4; D is unclear. The specimen was PBMCs. The sequence derives from a human donor in good health (CMV status not recorded). Some clones in this sample may be carry-over from other donors' samples. The CDR3 spells CASSGPHLEEKLFF. The CDR3 DNA follows: TGTGCCAGCAGCGGACCGCACCTGGAGGAAAAACTGTTTTTT.